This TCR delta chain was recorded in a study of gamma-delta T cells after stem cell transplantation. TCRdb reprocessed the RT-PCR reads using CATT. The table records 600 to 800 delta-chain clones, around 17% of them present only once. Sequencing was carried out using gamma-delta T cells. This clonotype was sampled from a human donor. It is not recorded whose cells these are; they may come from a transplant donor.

This CDR3 is CACDSELDKLIF. The DNA of the CDR3 is TGTGCCTGTGACAGCGAGCTCGATAAACTCATCTTT. The chain joins TRDV2 to TRDJ1; D unresolved. Germline-derived CDR1 and CDR2 are GEAIGNYY and EKD. The CDR3 covers 12 residues. Trimming removed 2 bases at V and 4 bases at J, with 7 bases between.